These T cell receptor beta chains were read from a single sample in a study of neurological immune-mediated disorders. In TCRdb, the 5' RACE reads were re-called with MiXCR into one record per CDR3 protein. The sample yields 60,000 to 70,000 distinct CDR3 sequences, around 5.1% seen once. The material sequenced was PBMCs. The receptors come from a human donor with multiple sclerosis. The donor label of this sample is uncertain. CDR3s include the opening cysteine and the closing phenylalanine or tryptophan. Fields, in order: J gene, V gene, D gene, clone size, CDR3 DNA, CDR3 protein. D genes are given only for firm matches. Clone size is stated in some rows and not others, as once, few, many or a class when expanded.

j_call: TRBJ2-1
v_call: TRBV12-3/TRBV12-4
d_call: TRBD2
clone_size: few
cdr3_nt: TGTGCCAGCAGCATCGGACTAGCGGGGATAGATGAGCAGTTCTTC
cdr3_aa: CASSIGLAGIDEQFF

j_call: TRBJ1-2
v_call: TRBV5-1
d_call: .
clone_size: .
cdr3_nt: TGCGCCAGCAGCTTCGACAGCGACTATGGCTACACCTTC
cdr3_aa: CASSFDSDYGYTF

j_call: TRBJ2-1
v_call: TRBV5-4
d_call: TRBD2
clone_size: many
cdr3_nt: TGTGCCAGCAGCTTGGAAGAGCGGGGGGTGGGGCAGTTCTTC
cdr3_aa: CASSLEERGVGQFF

j_call: TRBJ2-5
v_call: TRBV11-2
d_call: TRBD1
clone_size: many
cdr3_nt: TGTGCCAGCAGCCCTGCGACAGGGAAAGAGACCCAGTACTTC
cdr3_aa: CASSPATGKETQYF

j_call: TRBJ1-2
v_call: TRBV11-2
d_call: .
clone_size: many
cdr3_nt: TGTGCCAGCAGCCCCAATTTAAACTATGGCTACACCTTC
cdr3_aa: CASSPNLNYGYTF

j_call: TRBJ1-4
v_call: TRBV20-1
d_call: .
clone_size: many
cdr3_nt: TGCAGTGCTAGAGAAGAGGGCTGGGCTAATGAAAAACTGTTTTTT
cdr3_aa: CSAREEGWANEKLFF

j_call: TRBJ2-5
v_call: TRBV2
d_call: .
clone_size: many
cdr3_nt: TGTGCCAGCAGTCTAGGGCCAGAGACCCAGTACTTC
cdr3_aa: CASSLGPETQYF

j_call: TRBJ2-5
v_call: TRBV5-1
d_call: .
clone_size: many
cdr3_nt: TGCGCCAGCAGCCCCGAGGGGGGGCGCTTTCCGGAGACCCAGTACTTC
cdr3_aa: CASSPEGGRFPETQYF

j_call: TRBJ1-3
v_call: TRBV12-3/TRBV12-4
d_call: TRBD1
clone_size: many
cdr3_nt: TGTGCCAGCAGTTTCTCGACAGGGGGCATTGGACTATATTTT
cdr3_aa: CASSFSTGGIGLYF

j_call: TRBJ2-1
v_call: TRBV7-9
d_call: TRBD2
clone_size: many
cdr3_nt: TGTGCCAGCAGACCGGGACTAGCTAACAATGAGCAGTTCTTC
cdr3_aa: CASRPGLANNEQFF

j_call: TRBJ2-3
v_call: TRBV11-2
d_call: .
clone_size: many
cdr3_nt: TGTGCCAGCAGCTTAGATTGGACAATTTCTAGCACAGATACGCAGTATTTT
cdr3_aa: CASSLDWTISSTDTQYF

j_call: TRBJ2-7
v_call: TRBV27
d_call: .
clone_size: many
cdr3_nt: TGTGCCAGCAGTTTATCGTTGGCCTCCATCGAGCAGTACTTC
cdr3_aa: CASSLSLASIEQYF

j_call: TRBJ1-3
v_call: TRBV5-1
d_call: .
clone_size: many
cdr3_nt: TGCGCCAGCGCCGACAGGAGCTCTGGAAACACCATATATTTT
cdr3_aa: CASADRSSGNTIYF

j_call: TRBJ2-7
v_call: TRBV12-3/TRBV12-4
d_call: .
clone_size: many
cdr3_nt: TGTGCCAGCAGTTTTTCCACCAGGGACTACGAGCAGTACTTC
cdr3_aa: CASSFSTRDYEQYF

j_call: TRBJ2-5
v_call: TRBV4-1
d_call: TRBD2
clone_size: many
cdr3_nt: TGCGCCAGCAGCCACCTAGCGGGGGGCCGAGAGACCCAGTACTTC
cdr3_aa: CASSHLAGGRETQYF

j_call: TRBJ1-2
v_call: TRBV21-1
d_call: .
clone_size: .
cdr3_nt: TGTGCCAGCAGCAAAGGTGTGGACAGGGTGAGAAGCTATGGCTACACCTTC
cdr3_aa: CASSKGVDRVRSYGYTF

j_call: TRBJ2-3
v_call: TRBV5-1
d_call: .
clone_size: many
cdr3_nt: TGCGCCAGCAGCTTGCGCCGGACAGACAACACAGATACGCAGTATTTT
cdr3_aa: CASSLRRTDNTDTQYF

j_call: TRBJ1-1
v_call: TRBV10-3
d_call: .
clone_size: many
cdr3_nt: TGTGCCATCAGTGAGTCGAGGCAGGGTGGGAACACTGAAGCTTTCTTT
cdr3_aa: CAISESRQGGNTEAFF

j_call: TRBJ1-2
v_call: TRBV7-8
d_call: TRBD1
clone_size: many
cdr3_nt: TGTGCCAGCAGCCCGGACGGCCAGGGGGCGGGTGGCTACACCTTC
cdr3_aa: CASSPDGQGAGGYTF

j_call: TRBJ2-1
v_call: TRBV12-3/TRBV12-4
d_call: .
clone_size: many
cdr3_nt: TGTGCCAGCAGTCCCCCTGGCACGGATGAGCAGTTCTTC
cdr3_aa: CASSPPGTDEQFF

j_call: TRBJ1-6
v_call: TRBV4-2
d_call: .
clone_size: many
cdr3_nt: TGTGCCAGCCACCGGGGGTCCTATAATTCACCCCTCCACTTT
cdr3_aa: CASHRGSYNSPLHF

j_call: TRBJ1-1
v_call: TRBV4-1
d_call: .
clone_size: many
cdr3_nt: TGCGCCAGCCGGGGGCACAGATTGACGAACACTGAAGCTTTCTTT
cdr3_aa: CASRGHRLTNTEAFF

j_call: TRBJ1-3
v_call: TRBV15
d_call: .
clone_size: many
cdr3_nt: TGTGCCACCAGCAGCCGCCGGACAAGCGGTGGAAACACCATATATTTT
cdr3_aa: CATSSRRTSGGNTIYF

j_call: TRBJ2-7
v_call: TRBV20-1
d_call: .
clone_size: many
cdr3_nt: TGCAGTGCTCAGGGGGGGGTCGCCCGGGTCGAGCAGTACTTC
cdr3_aa: CSAQGGVARVEQYF

j_call: TRBJ1-1
v_call: TRBV5-1
d_call: TRBD1
clone_size: many
cdr3_nt: TGCGCCAGCAGCTTGGGAGGGGGCGCCGGGGGTGAAACTGAAGCTTTCTTT
cdr3_aa: CASSLGGGAGGETEAFF

j_call: TRBJ1-5
v_call: TRBV6-5
d_call: TRBD1
clone_size: many
cdr3_nt: TGTGCCAGCAGTGAGGGGGCTCGGCAGCCCCAGCATTTT
cdr3_aa: CASSEGARQPQHF

j_call: TRBJ2-3
v_call: TRBV20-1
d_call: TRBD1
clone_size: many
cdr3_nt: TGCAGTGCTAGGACCGGACAGGGGAGCACAGATACGCAGTATTTT
cdr3_aa: CSARTGQGSTDTQYF

j_call: TRBJ2-3
v_call: TRBV5-1
d_call: .
clone_size: many
cdr3_nt: TGCGCCAGCAGCGACCCCACAGATACGCAGTATTTT
cdr3_aa: CASSDPTDTQYF

j_call: TRBJ2-7
v_call: TRBV20-1
d_call: TRBD1
clone_size: many
cdr3_nt: TGCAGTGCTAGAGAGCCGGGACAGTCCTACGAGCAGTACTTC
cdr3_aa: CSAREPGQSYEQYF

j_call: TRBJ1-1
v_call: TRBV5-1
d_call: .
clone_size: many
cdr3_nt: TGCGCCAGCAGCCTAAAGATCGGAACCACTGAAGCTTTCTTT
cdr3_aa: CASSLKIGTTEAFF

j_call: TRBJ2-1
v_call: TRBV6-5
d_call: TRBD2
clone_size: many
cdr3_nt: TGTGCCAGCAGTAACGTAGCGGGGGGGCTCCATGAGCAGTTCTTC
cdr3_aa: CASSNVAGGLHEQFF

j_call: TRBJ2-1
v_call: TRBV20-1
d_call: TRBD2
clone_size: many
cdr3_nt: TGCAGTGCTAGAGATCCCCGGGTAGCGGGGGGGTACAATGAGCAGTTCTTC
cdr3_aa: CSARDPRVAGGYNEQFF

j_call: TRBJ2-7
v_call: TRBV7-8
d_call: .
clone_size: many
cdr3_nt: TGTGCCAGCAGCCCGCAGGGGGGCTACGAGCAGTACTTC
cdr3_aa: CASSPQGGYEQYF

j_call: TRBJ1-3
v_call: TRBV4-2
d_call: .
clone_size: .
cdr3_nt: TGTGCCAGCAGCCAGGGGCCACCAGGGGAGGGAAACACCATATATTTT
cdr3_aa: CASSQGPPGEGNTIYF

j_call: TRBJ2-6
v_call: TRBV5-1
d_call: .
clone_size: many
cdr3_nt: TGCGCCAGCAGCATGTCAGGGGCTGGGGCCAACGTCCTGACTTTC
cdr3_aa: CASSMSGAGANVLTF

j_call: TRBJ2-6
v_call: TRBV5-1
d_call: TRBD1
clone_size: many
cdr3_nt: TGCGCCAGCAGCTTGGTGCCAGGGGGCGAGGGGGCCAACGTCCTGACTTTC
cdr3_aa: CASSLVPGGEGANVLTF

j_call: TRBJ1-6
v_call: TRBV7-8
d_call: TRBD1
clone_size: many
cdr3_nt: TGTGCCAGCAGTTCCAGTGGGACAGGGAATTCACCCCTCCACTTT
cdr3_aa: CASSSSGTGNSPLHF

j_call: TRBJ1-6
v_call: TRBV7-9
d_call: .
clone_size: many
cdr3_nt: TGTGCCAGCGGGTATAATTCACCCCTCCACTTT
cdr3_aa: CASGYNSPLHF

j_call: TRBJ2-7
v_call: TRBV11-2
d_call: TRBD1
clone_size: many
cdr3_nt: TGTGCCAGCAGCACACAGGGGGGAAGTTACTACGAGCAGTACTTC
cdr3_aa: CASSTQGGSYYEQYF

j_call: TRBJ1-5
v_call: TRBV19
d_call: TRBD1
clone_size: .
cdr3_nt: TGTGCCAGTAGTCGGACAGGGTCGGAGAATCAGCCCCAGCATTTT
cdr3_aa: CASSRTGSENQPQHF

j_call: TRBJ1-2
v_call: TRBV11-2
d_call: .
clone_size: many
cdr3_nt: TGTGCCAGCAGCCTATTGACCGGGGCATACGGCTACACCTTC
cdr3_aa: CASSLLTGAYGYTF

j_call: TRBJ1-1
v_call: TRBV7-3
d_call: .
clone_size: many
cdr3_nt: TGTGCCAGCAGCATAAACGAGGGCACTGAAGCTTTCTTT
cdr3_aa: CASSINEGTEAFF

j_call: TRBJ1-4
v_call: TRBV18
d_call: .
clone_size: few
cdr3_nt: TGTGCCAGCTCACCCCGTCGGATTAATGAAAAACTGTTTTTT
cdr3_aa: CASSPRRINEKLFF

j_call: TRBJ1-1
v_call: TRBV10-3
d_call: TRBD1
clone_size: many
cdr3_nt: TGTGCCAGCGGGGAGACAGGGGACGCCACTGAAGCTTTCTTT
cdr3_aa: CASGETGDATEAFF

j_call: TRBJ2-2
v_call: TRBV5-1
d_call: TRBD1
clone_size: many
cdr3_nt: TGCGCCAGCAGCATGGGACAGGGGGGACGTGGCACCGGGGAGCTGTTTTTT
cdr3_aa: CASSMGQGGRGTGELFF

j_call: TRBJ2-2
v_call: TRBV7-2
d_call: .
clone_size: many
cdr3_nt: TGTGCCAGCAGCTTCCCAAGAAGGGCTATGAACACCGGGGAGCTGTTTTTT
cdr3_aa: CASSFPRRAMNTGELFF

j_call: TRBJ1-1
v_call: TRBV15
d_call: .
clone_size: many
cdr3_nt: TGTGCCACCAGCAGAGATCCTGGCAGGGGGAACACTGAAGCTTTCTTT
cdr3_aa: CATSRDPGRGNTEAFF

j_call: TRBJ2-1
v_call: TRBV5-1
d_call: .
clone_size: many
cdr3_nt: TGCGCCAGCAGCCCGGGACTTCTTAGCTCCTACAATGAGCAGTTCTTC
cdr3_aa: CASSPGLLSSYNEQFF

j_call: TRBJ2-7
v_call: TRBV20-1
d_call: .
clone_size: many
cdr3_nt: TGCAGTGCTAGAGATACATGGGGGCTTAGGAGCCCCTACGAGCAGTACTTC
cdr3_aa: CSARDTWGLRSPYEQYF

j_call: TRBJ2-7
v_call: TRBV3-1
d_call: .
clone_size: many
cdr3_nt: TGTGCCAGCAGCCTCTACGACGAGCAGTACTTC
cdr3_aa: CASSLYDEQYF

j_call: TRBJ2-2
v_call: TRBV20-1
d_call: .
clone_size: many
cdr3_nt: TGCAGTGCTAGAGACGTGGGGAGGTTCGGGGAGCTGTTTTTT
cdr3_aa: CSARDVGRFGELFF

j_call: TRBJ1-5
v_call: TRBV12-3/TRBV12-4
d_call: .
clone_size: few
cdr3_nt: TGTGCCAGCAGTTTACTGGATAGCAATCAGCCCCAGCATTTT
cdr3_aa: CASSLLDSNQPQHF

j_call: TRBJ1-2
v_call: TRBV4-1
d_call: TRBD1
clone_size: many
cdr3_nt: TGCGCCAGCAGCCAAGTTCGGACAGGGAACTATGGCTACACCTTC
cdr3_aa: CASSQVRTGNYGYTF

j_call: TRBJ1-4
v_call: TRBV5-1
d_call: .
clone_size: many
cdr3_nt: TGCGCCAGCTCCCCGGGGGGGGTTTCAACTAATGAAAAACTGTTTTTT
cdr3_aa: CASSPGGVSTNEKLFF

j_call: TRBJ1-4
v_call: TRBV27
d_call: TRBD1
clone_size: few
cdr3_nt: TGTGCCAGCAGGTCGACAGGGCAGGTGGGGGGTGAAAAACTGTTTTTT
cdr3_aa: CASRSTGQVGGEKLFF

j_call: TRBJ2-5
v_call: TRBV10-2
d_call: .
clone_size: many
cdr3_nt: TGCGCCAGCAGTGTGTCGGGGTACGAGACCCAGTACTTC
cdr3_aa: CASSVSGYETQYF

j_call: TRBJ1-5
v_call: TRBV5-1
d_call: TRBD1
clone_size: medium-sized
cdr3_nt: TGCGCCAGCAGCGCGGGACAGAATCAGCCCCAGCATTTT
cdr3_aa: CASSAGQNQPQHF